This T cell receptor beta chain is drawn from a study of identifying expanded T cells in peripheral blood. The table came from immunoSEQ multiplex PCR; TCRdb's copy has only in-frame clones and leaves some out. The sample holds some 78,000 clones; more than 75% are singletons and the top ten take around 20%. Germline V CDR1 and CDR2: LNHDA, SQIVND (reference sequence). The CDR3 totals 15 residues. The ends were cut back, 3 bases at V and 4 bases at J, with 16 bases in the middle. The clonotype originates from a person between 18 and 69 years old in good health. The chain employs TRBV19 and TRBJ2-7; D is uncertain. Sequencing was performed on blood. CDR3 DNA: TGTGCCAGTAGTATCGGTTCGGTCTCGGTATACGAGCAGTACTTC. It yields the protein CASSIGSVSVYEQYF.